A single sample is the source of the 8 T cell receptor beta chains below, sequenced in a study of OX40 agonist ivuxolimab in advanced cancers. The data were produced by immunoSEQ multiplex PCR, yet TCRdb's version contains in-frame clones alone and is incomplete. Here the sample spans approximately 40,000 clones, roughly 80% being singletons. The material sequenced was CD4+ or CD8+ T cells sorted from blood, taken in a trial of the OX40 agonist ivuxolimab. The receptors here all came from an adult with an advanced solid tumor such as melanoma, head and neck, liver or kidney cancer.

In the case of this clone: In the same sample, other DNA sequences code for this CDR3. This rearrangement joins TRBV27 to TRBJ1-5, with D possibly matching TRBD1 (6 bases). Germline V CDR1 and CDR2: MNHEY, SMNVEV (reference sequence). There are 14 residues in the CDR3. V lost 6 bases to trimming and J lost 1 base, with 10 bases between them. The CDR3 sequence is CASRTGVSNQPQHF. In DNA form, the CDR3 reads TGTGCCAGCAGGACAGGAGTAAGCAATCAGCCCCAGCATTTT.

CDR3 in DNA: TGTGCCAGCAGCATGGGACAGGGGGCCTCAGATACGCAGTATTTT. This encodes CASSMGQGASDTQYF. V usage is TRBV7-7 and J usage is TRBJ2-3, with 12 bases that match TRBD1. Looked up from germline, CDR1 is SSHAT and CDR2 is FNYEAQ (reference sequence). The V gene end was trimmed by 5 bases and the J gene end by 4 bases; junction bases not matched to a gene: 4. The CDR3 extends over 15 amino acids.

The chain has TRBV15 and TRBJ2-1; unclear D gene. V lost 6 bases and J lost 7, with 13 bases in between. The CDR3 is made up of 13 amino acids. Germline V gene lookup returns CDR1 LNHNV and CDR2 YYDKDF (reference sequence). The CDR3 DNA is TGTGCCACCAGTGTATTAGAATCGAATGAGCAGTTCTTC. Translated: CATSVLESNEQFF. The full variable domain, completed using reference TRBV15 and TRBJ2-1, is DAMVIQNPRYQVTQFGKPVTLSCSQTLNHNVMYWYQQKSSQAPKLLFHYYDKDFNNEADTPDNFQSRRPNTSFCFLDIRSPGLGDTAMYLCATSVLESNEQFFGPGTRLTVL.

The V call is TRBV13, the J call TRBJ1-5; D not resolved. The CDR3 contains 16 residues. V lost 0 bases and J 2 bases, leaving 11 bases between the germline ends. Germline CDR1 reads PRHDT; CDR2 reads FYEKMQ (reference sequence). The CDR3 loop reads CASSLGAVGRNQPQHF. CDR3 nucleotide sequence: TGTGCCAGCAGCTTAGGGGCGGTAGGTCGCAATCAGCCCCAGCATTTT.

J is TRBJ1-3 and V is TRBV4-1, with no clear D. The V and J ends lost 0 bases and 0 bases respectively, with 21 bases between them. From germline, CDR1 is MGHRA and CDR2 YSYEKL. CDR3 length: 20 residues. CDR3 in DNA: TGCGCCAGCAGCCAAGATCCGCCGACCCCCGGACGGTACTCTGGAAACACCATATATTTT. As protein: CASSQDPPTPGRYSGNTIYF.

This rearrangement joins TRBV28 to TRBJ2-3; 7 bases fit TRBD2. The CDR3 is made up of 15 amino acids. J was trimmed by 2 bases and V by 2 bases; bases with no gene match: 4. CDR1 MDHEN and CDR2 SYDVKM come from the germline V gene. Here the CDR3 reads CASSLTSGATDTQYF. DNA for the CDR3: TGTGCCAGCAGTTTAACCAGCGGGGCCACAGATACGCAGTATTTT.

CDR3 bases: TGTGCCAGCAGTGAAGTCGGGTGGGGTTACGAGCAGTACTTC. Its protein product is CASSEVGWGYEQYF. This chain links TRBV25-1 with TRBJ2-7; no firm D call. CDR1 is MGHDK and CDR2 is SYGVNS in the germline V gene. The CDR3 runs to 14 residues. The V and J ends lost 2 bases and 4 bases respectively, with 12 bases between them.

The V gene is TRBV30, the J gene TRBJ1-1; D gene uncertain. CDR1 GTSNPN and CDR2 SVGIG come from the germline V gene (reference sequence). The germline V and J ends were trimmed by 1 base and 0 bases, with 6 bases remaining between them. This CDR3 is built from 13 residues. CDR3 sequence reads: CAWSGNMNTEAFF. The CDR3 bases are TGTGCCTGGAGTGGAAACATGAACACTGAAGCTTTCTTT. The whole variable domain, remainder taken from reference TRBV30 and TRBJ1-1, is SQTIHQWPATLVQPVGSPLSLECTVEGTSNPNLYWYRQAAGRGLQLLFYSVGIGQISSEVPQNLSASRPQDRQFILSSKKLLLSDSGFYLCAWSGNMNTEAFFGQGTRLTVV.